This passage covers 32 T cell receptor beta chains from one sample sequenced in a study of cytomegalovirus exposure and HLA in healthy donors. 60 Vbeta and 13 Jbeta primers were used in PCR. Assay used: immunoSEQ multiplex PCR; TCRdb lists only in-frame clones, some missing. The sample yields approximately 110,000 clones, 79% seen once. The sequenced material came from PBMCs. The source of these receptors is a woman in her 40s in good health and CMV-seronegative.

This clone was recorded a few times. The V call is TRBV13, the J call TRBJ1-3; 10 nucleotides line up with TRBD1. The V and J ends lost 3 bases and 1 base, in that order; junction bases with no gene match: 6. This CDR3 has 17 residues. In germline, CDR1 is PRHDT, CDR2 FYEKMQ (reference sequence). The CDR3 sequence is CASSFGQGGLSGNTIYF. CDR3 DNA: TGTGCCAGCAGCTTTGGACAGGGGGGATTGTCTGGAAACACCATATATTTT.

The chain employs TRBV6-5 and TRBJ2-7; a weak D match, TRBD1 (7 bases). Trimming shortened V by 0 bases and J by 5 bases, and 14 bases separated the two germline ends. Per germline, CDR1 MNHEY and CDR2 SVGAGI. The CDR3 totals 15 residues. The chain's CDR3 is CASSYSTGRRNEQYF. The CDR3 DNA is TGTGCCAGCAGTTACTCGACAGGGAGGAGGAACGAGCAGTACTTC.

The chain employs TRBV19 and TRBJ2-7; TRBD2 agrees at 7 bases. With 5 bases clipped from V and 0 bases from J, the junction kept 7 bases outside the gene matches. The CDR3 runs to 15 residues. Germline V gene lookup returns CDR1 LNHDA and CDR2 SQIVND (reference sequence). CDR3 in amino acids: CASSELATYSYEQYF. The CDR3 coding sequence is TGTGCCAGTAGTGAACTAGCGACCTACTCCTACGAGCAGTACTTC.

The CDR3 region is CAWSVQGSTDTQYF. In DNA form, the CDR3 reads TGTGCCTGGAGTGTACAGGGGAGCACAGATACGCAGTATTTT. The chain recombines TRBV30 with TRBJ2-3, with 7 bases that match TRBD1. The CDR3 has 14 amino acids. The germline V gene encodes CDR1 GTSNPN and CDR2 SVGIG (reference sequence). J lost 0 bases, V lost 0 bases, and 0 bases had no gene match.

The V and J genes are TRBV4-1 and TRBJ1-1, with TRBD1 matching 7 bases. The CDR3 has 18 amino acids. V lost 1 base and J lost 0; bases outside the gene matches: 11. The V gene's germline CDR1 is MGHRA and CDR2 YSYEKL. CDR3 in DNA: TGCGCCAGCAGCCAAGCCGGGTGGGTAAGGGGGCTGAACACTGAAGCTTTCTTT. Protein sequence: CASSQAGWVRGLNTEAFF.

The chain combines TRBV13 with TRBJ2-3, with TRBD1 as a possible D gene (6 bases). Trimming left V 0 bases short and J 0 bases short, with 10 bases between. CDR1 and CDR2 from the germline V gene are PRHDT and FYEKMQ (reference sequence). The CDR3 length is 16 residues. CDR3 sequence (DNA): TGTGCCAGCAGCTTAGGCCCAACAGGGAGCACAGATACGCAGTATTTT. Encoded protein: CASSLGPTGSTDTQYF.

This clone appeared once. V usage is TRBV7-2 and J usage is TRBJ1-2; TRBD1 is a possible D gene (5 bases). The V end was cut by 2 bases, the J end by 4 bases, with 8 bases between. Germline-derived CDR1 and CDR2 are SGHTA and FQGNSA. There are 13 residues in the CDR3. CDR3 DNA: TGTGCCAGCAGCTTATCAGGGTTCTATGGCTACACCTTC. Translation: CASSLSGFYGYTF.

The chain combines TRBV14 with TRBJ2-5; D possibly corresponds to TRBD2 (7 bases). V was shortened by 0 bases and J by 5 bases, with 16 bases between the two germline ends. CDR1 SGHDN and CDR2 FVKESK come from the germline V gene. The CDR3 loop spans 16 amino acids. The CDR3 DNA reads TGTGCCAGCAGCCAAGATCGGCGGGGGCGCATGGAGACCCAGTACTTC. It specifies CASSQDRRGRMETQYF.

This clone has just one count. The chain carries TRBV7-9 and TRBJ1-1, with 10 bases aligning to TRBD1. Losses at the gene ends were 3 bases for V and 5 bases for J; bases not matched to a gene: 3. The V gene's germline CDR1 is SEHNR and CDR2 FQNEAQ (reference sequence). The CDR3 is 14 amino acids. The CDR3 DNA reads TGTGCCAGCAGCTTCGGGACAGGGGTTACTGAAGCTTTCTTT. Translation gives CASSFGTGVTEAFF.

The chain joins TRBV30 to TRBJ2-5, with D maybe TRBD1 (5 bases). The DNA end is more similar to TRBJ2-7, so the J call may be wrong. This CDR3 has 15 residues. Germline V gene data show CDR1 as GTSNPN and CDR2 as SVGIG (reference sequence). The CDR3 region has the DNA TGTGCCTGGAGTGTAACAGGCATAACCCACTACGAGCAGTACTTC. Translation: CAWSVTGITHYEQYF.

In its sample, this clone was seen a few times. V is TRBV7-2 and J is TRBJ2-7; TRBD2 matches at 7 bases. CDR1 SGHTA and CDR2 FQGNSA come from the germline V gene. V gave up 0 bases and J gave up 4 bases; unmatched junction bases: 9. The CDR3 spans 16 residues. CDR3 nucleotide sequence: TGTGCCAGCAGCTTAGCAGCAGGCGGGGGACCTTACGAGCAGTACTTC. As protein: CASSLAAGGGPYEQYF. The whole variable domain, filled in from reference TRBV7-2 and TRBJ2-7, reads GAGVSQSPSNKVTEKGKDVELRCDPISGHTALYWYRQSLGQGLEFLIYFQGNSAPDKSGLPSDRFSAERTGGSVSTLTIQRTQQEDSAVYLCASSLAAGGGPYEQYFGPGTRLTVT.

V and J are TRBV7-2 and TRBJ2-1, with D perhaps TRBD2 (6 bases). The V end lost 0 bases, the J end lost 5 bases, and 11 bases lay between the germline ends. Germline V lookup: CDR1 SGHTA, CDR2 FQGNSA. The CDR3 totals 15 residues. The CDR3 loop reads CASSLAGGANNEQFF. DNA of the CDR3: TGTGCCAGCAGCTTAGCGGGGGGAGCAAACAATGAGCAGTTCTTC. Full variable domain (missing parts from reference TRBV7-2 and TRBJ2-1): GAGVSQSPSNKVTEKGKDVELRCDPISGHTALYWYRQSLGQGLEFLIYFQGNSAPDKSGLPSDRFSAERTGGSVSTLTIQRTQQEDSAVYLCASSLAGGANNEQFFGPGTRLTVL.

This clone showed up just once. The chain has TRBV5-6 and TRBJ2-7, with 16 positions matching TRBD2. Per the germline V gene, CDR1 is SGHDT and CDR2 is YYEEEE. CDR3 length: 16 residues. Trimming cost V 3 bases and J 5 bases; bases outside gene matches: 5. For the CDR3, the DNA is TGTGCCAGCAGCTGGGGACTAGCGGGAGGGCCTCACGAGCAGTACTTC. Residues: CASSWGLAGGPHEQYF.

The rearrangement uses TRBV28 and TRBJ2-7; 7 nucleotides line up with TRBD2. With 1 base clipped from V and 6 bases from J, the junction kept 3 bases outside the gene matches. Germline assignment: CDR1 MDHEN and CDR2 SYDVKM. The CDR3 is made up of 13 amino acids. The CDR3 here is CASSLSPGGEQYF. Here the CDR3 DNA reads TGTGCCAGCAGTTTATCCCCGGGGGGCGAGCAGTACTTC.

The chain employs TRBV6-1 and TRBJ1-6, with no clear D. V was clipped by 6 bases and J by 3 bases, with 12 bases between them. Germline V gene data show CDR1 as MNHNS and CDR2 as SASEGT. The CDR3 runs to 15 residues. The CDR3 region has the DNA TGTGCCAGCAGCCTTGAGATTATCTATAATTCACCCCTCCACTTT. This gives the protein CASSLEIIYNSPLHF.

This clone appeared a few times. CDR3 loop: CASNTGDYGYTF. The CDR3 DNA sequence: TGTGCCAGTAACACAGGGGACTATGGCTACACCTTC. The V and J genes are TRBV19 and TRBJ1-2, with TRBD1 matching over 7 bases. The CDR3 consists of 12 residues. Germline values: CDR1 LNHDA, CDR2 SQIVND (reference sequence). J was trimmed by 3 bases and V by 7 bases; bases with no gene match: 2.

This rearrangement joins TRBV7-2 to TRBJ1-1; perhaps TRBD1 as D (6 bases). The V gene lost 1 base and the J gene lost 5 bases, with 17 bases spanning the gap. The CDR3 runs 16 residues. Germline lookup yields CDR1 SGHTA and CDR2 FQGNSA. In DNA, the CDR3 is TGTGCCAGCAGCTTAGAGGGGGGGCGAGCTGTGACTGAAGCTTTCTTT. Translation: CASSLEGGRAVTEAFF.

The CDR3 DNA follows: TGTGCCAGCAGTTTATGGCAGGGAAAGCAAGAGACCCAGTACTTC. Translation: CASSLWQGKQETQYF. This chain links TRBV28 with TRBJ2-5; the D gene is possibly TRBD1 (5 bases). CDR1 and CDR2 (germline): MDHEN, SYDVKM. Trimming cost V 0 bases and J 2 bases, with 10 bases left between them. CDR3 length: 15 residues.

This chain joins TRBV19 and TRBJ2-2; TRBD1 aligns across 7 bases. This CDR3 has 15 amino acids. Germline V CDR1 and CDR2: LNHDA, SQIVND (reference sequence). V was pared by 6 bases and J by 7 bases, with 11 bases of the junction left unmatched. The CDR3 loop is CASRRTQGSFGELFF. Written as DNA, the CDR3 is TGTGCCAGTAGGCGAACACAGGGGTCCTTCGGGGAGCTGTTTTTT.

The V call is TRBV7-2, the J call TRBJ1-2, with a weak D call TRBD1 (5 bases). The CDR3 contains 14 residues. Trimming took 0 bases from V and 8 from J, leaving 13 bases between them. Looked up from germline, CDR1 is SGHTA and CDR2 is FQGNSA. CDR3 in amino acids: CASSLAGQGHGYTF. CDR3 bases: TGTGCCAGCAGCTTAGCCGGGCAGGGTCACGGCTACACCTTC.

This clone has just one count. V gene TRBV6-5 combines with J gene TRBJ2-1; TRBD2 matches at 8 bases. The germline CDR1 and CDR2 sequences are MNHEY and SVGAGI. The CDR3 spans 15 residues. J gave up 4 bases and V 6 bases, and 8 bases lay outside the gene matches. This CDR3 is CASSSTRLAYNEQFF. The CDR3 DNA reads TGTGCCAGCAGCTCAACCCGACTAGCGTACAATGAGCAGTTCTTC.

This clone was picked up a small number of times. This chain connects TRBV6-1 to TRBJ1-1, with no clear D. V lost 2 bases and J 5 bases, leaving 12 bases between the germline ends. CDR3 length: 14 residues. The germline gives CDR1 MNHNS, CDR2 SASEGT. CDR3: CASSETRGGTEAFF. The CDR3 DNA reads TGTGCCAGCAGTGAAACCCGGGGAGGGACTGAAGCTTTCTTT.

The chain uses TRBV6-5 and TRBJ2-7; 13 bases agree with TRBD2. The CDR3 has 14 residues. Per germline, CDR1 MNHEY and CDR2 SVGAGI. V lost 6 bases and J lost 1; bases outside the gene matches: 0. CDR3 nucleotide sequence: TGTGCCAGCAGACTAGCGGGAGGGTCCTACGAGCAGTACTTC. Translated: CASRLAGGSYEQYF.

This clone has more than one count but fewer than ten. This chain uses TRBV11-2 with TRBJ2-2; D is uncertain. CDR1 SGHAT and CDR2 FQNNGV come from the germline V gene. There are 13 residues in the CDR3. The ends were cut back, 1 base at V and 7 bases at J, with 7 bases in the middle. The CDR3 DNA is TGTGCCAGCAGCTTAGTACCGAGCGGGGAGCTGTTTTTT. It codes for CASSLVPSGELFF.

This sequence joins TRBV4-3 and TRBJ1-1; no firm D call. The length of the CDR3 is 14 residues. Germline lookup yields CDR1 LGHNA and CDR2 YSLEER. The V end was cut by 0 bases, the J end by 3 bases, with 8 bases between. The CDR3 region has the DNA TGCGCCAGCAGCCAAGACCCGAGGGACACTGAAGCTTTCTTT. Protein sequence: CASSQDPRDTEAFF.

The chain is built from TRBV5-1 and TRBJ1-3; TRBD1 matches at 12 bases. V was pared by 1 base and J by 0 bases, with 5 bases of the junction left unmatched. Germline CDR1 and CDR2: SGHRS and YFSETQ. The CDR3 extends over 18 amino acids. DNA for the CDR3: TGCGCCAGCAGCTTGTCCGGGACAGGGGGCTCCTCTGGAAACACCATATATTTT. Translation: CASSLSGTGGSSGNTIYF.

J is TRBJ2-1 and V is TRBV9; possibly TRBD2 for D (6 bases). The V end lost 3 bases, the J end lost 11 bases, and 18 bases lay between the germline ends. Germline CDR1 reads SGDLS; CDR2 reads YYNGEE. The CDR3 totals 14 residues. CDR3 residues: CASSDGGTVMKQFF. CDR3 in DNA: TGTGCCAGCAGCGATGGGGGGACTGTTATGAAGCAGTTCTTC. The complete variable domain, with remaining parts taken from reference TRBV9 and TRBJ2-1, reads DSGVTQTPKHLITATGQRVTLRCSPRSGDLSVYWYQQSLDQGLQFLIQYYNGEERAKGNILERFSAQQFPDLHSELNLSSLELGDSALYFCASSDGGTVMKQFFGPGTRLTVL.

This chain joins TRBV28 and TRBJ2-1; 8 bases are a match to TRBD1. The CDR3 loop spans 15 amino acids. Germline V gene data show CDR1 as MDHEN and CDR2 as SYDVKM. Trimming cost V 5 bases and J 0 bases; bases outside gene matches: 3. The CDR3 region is CASSPGTGSYNEQFF. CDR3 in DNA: TGTGCCAGCAGTCCGGGGACAGGCTCCTACAATGAGCAGTTCTTC.

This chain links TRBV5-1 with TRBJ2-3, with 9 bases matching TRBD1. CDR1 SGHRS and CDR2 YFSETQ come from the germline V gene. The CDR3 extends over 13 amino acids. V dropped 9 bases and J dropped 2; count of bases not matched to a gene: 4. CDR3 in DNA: TGCGCCACTCGGACAGGGGACACAGATACGCAGTATTTT. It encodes CATRTGDTDTQYF.

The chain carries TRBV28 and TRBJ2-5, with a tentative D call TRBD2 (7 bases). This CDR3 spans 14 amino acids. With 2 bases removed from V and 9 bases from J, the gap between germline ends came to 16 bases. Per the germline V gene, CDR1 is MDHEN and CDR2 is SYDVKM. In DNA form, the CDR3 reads TGTGCCAGCAGTTTAGGGGGGGGCGAGGAGGCCCAGTACTTC. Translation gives CASSLGGGEEAQYF.

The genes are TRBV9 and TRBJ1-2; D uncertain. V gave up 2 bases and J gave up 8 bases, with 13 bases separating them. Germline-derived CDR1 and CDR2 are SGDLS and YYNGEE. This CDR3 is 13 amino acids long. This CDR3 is CASSVAGRHGYTF. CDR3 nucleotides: TGTGCCAGCAGCGTCGCGGGCAGGCACGGCTACACCTTC.

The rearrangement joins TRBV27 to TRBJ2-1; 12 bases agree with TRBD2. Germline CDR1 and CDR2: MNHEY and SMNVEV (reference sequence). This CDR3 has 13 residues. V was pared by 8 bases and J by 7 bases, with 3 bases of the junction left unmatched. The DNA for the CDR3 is TGTGCCAGCCGACTAGCGGGAGTGAATGAGCAGTTCTTC. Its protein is CASRLAGVNEQFF.